The 17 T cell receptor beta chains reported below all come from one sample, sequenced in a study of T cell repertoires in cytomegalovirus infection. What these receptors recognize is not known. TCRdb re-called the reads through MiXCR, storing one row per CDR3 protein. The table includes some 110,000 distinct CDR3 sequences, about a tenth detected once. Specimen: PBMCs, sequenced either directly or after in vitro stimulation (not recorded which). The receptors come from a human donor in good health (CMV status not recorded). Some clones in this sample may be carry-over from other donors' samples.

The chain uses TRBV28 and TRBJ2-3; 7 bases line up with TRBD1. This CDR3 contains 18 residues. Germline assignment: CDR1 MDHEN and CDR2 SYDVKM. J gave up 0 bases and V 2 bases, and 11 bases lay outside the gene matches. The CDR3, as DNA: TGTGCCAGCAGTTTACAGGGGGTAAGCTGGAGGAGCACAGATACGCAGTATTTT. It yields the protein CASSLQGVSWRSTDTQYF.

The chain joins TRBV19 to TRBJ2-5, with D uncertain. Germline CDR1 is LNHDA and CDR2 is SQIVND (reference sequence). The V gene lost 3 bases and the J gene lost 0 bases, with 14 bases spanning the gap. This CDR3 is 16 amino acids long. CDR3 region: CASSIRGNKYQETQYF. The DNA for the CDR3 is TGTGCCAGTAGTATCCGTGGGAATAAGTACCAAGAGACCCAGTACTTC.

This clonotype showed up just a few times. The chain employs TRBV12-3 or TRBV12-4 and TRBJ1-2; no firm D call. This CDR3 has 14 residues. With 2 bases removed from V and 0 bases from J, the gap between germline ends came to 7 bases. CDR3 region: CASSLRRPNYGYTF. The DNA of the CDR3 is TGTGCCAGCAGTTTAAGGAGACCTAACTATGGCTACACCTTC.

This clonotype was observed a few times. One end of the junction fails to match germline, which may point to a read error. The V and J genes are TRBV7-9 and TRBJ1-1; 10 bases match TRBD1. The CDR3 extends over 18 amino acids. The germline V gene has CDR1 SEHNR and CDR2 FQNEAQ (reference sequence). CDR3 sequence reads: CASRLGGGTGERDTEAFF. In nucleotides, the CDR3 is TGTGCCAGCAGATTAGGGGGTGGGACAGGGGAGCGGGACACTGAAGCTTTCTTT. The full variable domain, with the rest looked up from reference TRBV7-9 and TRBJ1-1, is DTGVSQNPRHKITKRGQNVTFRCDPISEHNRLYWYRQTLGQGPEFLTYFQNEAQLEKSRLLSDRFSAERPKGSFSTLEIQRTEQGDSAMYLCASRLGGGTGERDTEAFFGQGTRLTVV.

The CDR3 reads CASSQDRGRAIGELFF. For the CDR3, the DNA is TGCGCCAGCAGCCAAGATCGCGGGAGGGCCATCGGGGAGCTGTTTTTT. V gene TRBV4-1 combines with J gene TRBJ2-2; TRBD2 matches 9 bases. Germline values: CDR1 MGHRA, CDR2 YSYEKL. V lost 0 bases to trimming and J lost 7 bases; unmatched junction nucleotides: 6. This CDR3 contains 16 residues.

This clonotype was detected ten times or more. The chain is built from TRBV6-6 and TRBJ2-7; either TRBD1 or TRBD2 may fit D (5 bases each). The CDR3 is made up of 15 amino acids. V was shortened by 6 bases and J by 0 bases, with 15 bases between the two germline ends. The germline gives CDR1 MNHNY, CDR2 SVGAGI (reference sequence). The CDR3 sequence is CASSRDGYSSYEQYF. The CDR3 bases are TGTGCCAGCAGCCGGGACGGGTACAGCTCCTACGAGCAGTACTTC.

J is TRBJ1-3 and V is TRBV10-3; perhaps TRBD1 as D (5 bases). This CDR3 has 13 amino acids. Trimming left V 9 bases short and J 3 bases short, with 12 bases between. Germline CDR1 ENHRY, CDR2 SYGVKD. This CDR3 is CAIAQGLGNTIYF. The CDR3 bases are TGTGCCATAGCGCAGGGACTTGGAAACACCATATATTTT.

This clonotype was seen at least ten times. V and J are TRBV7-2 and TRBJ1-2; TRBD1 matches 11 bases. CDR3 size: 14 residues. The V and J ends lost 4 bases and 4 bases, in that order; junction bases with no gene match: 2. CDR1 and CDR2 from the germline V gene are SGHTA and FQGNSA. The DNA for the CDR3 is TGTGCCAGCAGCTCAGGGACAGGGGGCTATGGCTACACCTTC. It is translated as CASSSGTGGYGYTF.

This sequence joins TRBV19 and TRBJ2-2; 9 bases line up with TRBD2. The CDR3 contains 18 residues. The junction had 9 bases not matched to a gene; V was cut back by 0 bases and J by 4 bases. Germline CDR1 is LNHDA and CDR2 is SQIVND (reference sequence). CDR3 nucleotides: TGTGCCAGTAGTATAGATCTAGCGGGAAAGTCGTTCACCGGGGAGCTGTTTTTT. Translation: CASSIDLAGKSFTGELFF.

The chain carries TRBV4-1 and TRBJ1-5; D may be TRBD1 (6 bases). Trimming pared 1 base from V and 5 bases from J, leaving 15 bases between. The CDR3 has 16 residues. Germline values: CDR1 MGHRA, CDR2 YSYEKL. CDR3 nucleotides: TGCGCCAGCAGCCAAGGGAACAGGGCGATTTATCAGCCCCAGCATTTT. Residues: CASSQGNRAIYQPQHF.

This clonotype was picked up a small number of times. J is TRBJ2-5 and V is TRBV7-2; 7 bases are a match to TRBD2. Trimming cost V 8 bases and J 2 bases; bases outside gene matches: 8. Germline lookup yields CDR1 SGHTA and CDR2 FQGNSA. CDR3 length: 14 residues. In DNA form, the CDR3 reads TGTGCCAGCGCTAGCGGTCGGGGTCAAGAGACCCAGTACTTC. As protein: CASASGRGQETQYF.

The V call is TRBV29-1, the J call TRBJ1-1; 7 bases map to TRBD1. This CDR3 has 13 residues. Trimming removed 7 bases from V and 5 bases from J; junction bases left unmatched: 10. From germline, CDR1 is SQVTM and CDR2 ANQGSEA. CDR3 amino acids: CSATQGRGTEAFF. The CDR3 coding sequence is TGCAGCGCCACCCAAGGCAGGGGGACTGAAGCTTTCTTT.

The chain couples TRBV19 to TRBJ1-5, with a tentative D call TRBD1 (5 bases). Between the trimmed V and J ends, which lost 5 bases and 2 bases, there was a span of 13 bases. This CDR3 comprises 15 residues. Germline V gives CDR1 LNHDA, CDR2 SQIVND (reference sequence). CDR3 in DNA: TGTGCCAGTAGTTTCGACGGGACTGGCAATCAGCCCCAGCATTTT. Residues: CASSFDGTGNQPQHF. Supplemented by reference TRBV19 and TRBJ1-5, the full variable domain reads DGGITQSPKYLFRKEGQNVTLSCEQNLNHDAMYWYRQDPGQGLRLIYYSQIVNDFQKGDIAEGYSVSREKKESFPLTVTSAQKNPTAFYLCASSFDGTGNQPQHFGDGTRLSIL.

This clonotype was seen at least ten times. The rearrangement uses TRBV7-2 and TRBJ1-2; D is possibly TRBD1 (5 bases). Trimming stripped 0 bases from V and 6 bases from J, with 14 bases between. This CDR3 has 15 residues. Germline V gene sequence: CDR1 SGHTA, CDR2 FQGNSA. The DNA for the CDR3 is TGTGCCAGCAGCTTAGCAGGCGGGGGATGGAATGGCTACACCTTC. As protein: CASSLAGGGWNGYTF.

This clonotype was seen many times. V usage is TRBV6-4 and J usage is TRBJ2-1, with D perhaps matching TRBD1 (6 bases). The V end was cut by 0 bases, the J end by 0 bases, with 6 bases between. The CDR3 contains 15 residues. The V gene's germline CDR1 is MRHNA and CDR2 SNTAGT. The CDR3: CASSDSGASYNEQFF. The DNA for the CDR3 is TGTGCCAGCAGTGACTCGGGGGCCTCCTACAATGAGCAGTTCTTC.

Many counts were recorded for this clonotype. The J gene is TRBJ1-1, the V gene TRBV19; no clear D. The CDR3 has 13 residues. Germline loops: CDR1 LNHDA, CDR2 SQIVND (reference sequence). The V end was cut by 0 bases, the J end by 0 bases, with 2 bases between. The CDR3 loop is CASSIELNTEAFF. The CDR3, as DNA: TGTGCCAGTAGTATAGAACTGAACACTGAAGCTTTCTTT.

This clonotype was picked up many times. The chain recombines TRBV10-3 with TRBJ2-3; 9 bases align to TRBD2. The CDR3 totals 16 residues. Germline lookup yields CDR1 ENHRY and CDR2 SYGVKD. With V trimmed by 3 bases and J by 0 bases, 4 bases remained unmatched. The CDR3 region has the DNA TGTGCCATCAGTGAACCTAGCGGGATTAGCACAGATACGCAGTATTTT. It translates to CAISEPSGISTDTQYF.